The 6 T cell receptor beta chains in this list originate from one sample, sequenced in a study of high-grade serous ovarian cancer treatment subgroups. The assay was immunoSEQ multiplex PCR, and TCRdb's table has in-frame clones only and misses some. The sample holds about 2,000 clones; approximately 80% are singletons and the top ten take 13% to 15%. Tumor samples were obtained before definitive surgery or chemotherapy. Sequences were obtained from tumor tissue. These receptors originate from a human donor with high-grade serous ovarian cancer.

The V and J genes are TRBV5-8 and TRBJ2-7; the D gene is possibly TRBD1 (5 bases). The germline CDR1 and CDR2 sequences are SGHTS and YDEGEE. With 5 bases removed from V and 3 bases from J, the gap between germline ends came to 12 bases. CDR3 length equals 13 residues. CDR3 amino acids: CASRRQNDYEQYF. The CDR3 bases are TGTGCCAGCAGGCGACAGAACGACTACGAGCAGTACTTC.

This clone has just a few counts. The rearrangement joins TRBV6-5 to TRBJ1-1; 8 nucleotides agree with TRBD1. This CDR3 region has 13 residues. The germline CDR1 and CDR2 sequences are MNHEY and SVGAGI. The V segment lost 5 bases and the J segment 4 bases; nucleotides outside the gene matches: 3. CDR3 bases: TGTGCCAGCAGTCATCAGGGGGCCACTGAAGCTTTCTTT. Protein: CASSHQGATEAFF.

The chain recombines TRBV7-9 with TRBJ2-1; TRBD1 agrees at 9 bases. Germline assignment: CDR1 SEHNR and CDR2 FQNEAQ (reference sequence). The V and J ends lost 2 bases and 8 bases, in that order; junction bases with no gene match: 7. This CDR3 has 15 amino acids. The CDR3: CASSLSGQGKDEQFF. CDR3 DNA: TGTGCCAGCAGCTTATCAGGACAGGGGAAGGATGAGCAGTTCTTC.

This clone was observed once. The rearrangement joins TRBV11-2 to TRBJ2-1; TRBD2 matches at 9 bases. V lost 3 bases, J lost 4 bases, and 4 bases stayed unmatched. The CDR3 is 15 residues long. Germline lookup yields CDR1 SGHAT and CDR2 FQNNGV. The CDR3 DNA reads TGTGCCAGCAGCTTGACTAGCGGTCCGTACAATGAGCAGTTCTTC. It codes for CASSLTSGPYNEQFF. The variable domain in full, completed from reference TRBV11-2 and TRBJ2-1, reads EAGVAQSPRYKIIEKRQSVAFWCNPISGHATLYWYQQILGQGPKLLIQFQNNGVVDDSQLPKDRFSAERLKGVDSTLKIQPAKLEDSAVYLCASSLTSGPYNEQFFGPGTRLTVL.

This clone was seen a handful of times. This chain links TRBV5-4 with TRBJ2-1; 9 bases match TRBD2. The trim removed 2 bases at V and 5 bases at J, leaving 5 bases unmatched. This CDR3 spans 15 amino acids. Germline V lookup: CDR1 SGHNT, CDR2 YYREEE (reference sequence). CDR3 bases: TGTGCCAGCAGCTTAGGGACTAGCCTCCACAATGAGCAGTTCTTC. This translates into CASSLGTSLHNEQFF.

V is TRBV9 and J is TRBJ2-7; TRBD2 might be the D (5 bases). V dropped 4 bases and J dropped 4 bases, with 15 bases sitting between them. Germline lookup yields CDR1 SGDLS and CDR2 YYNGEE. The CDR3 totals 14 residues. This CDR3 is CASSLGGGAYEQYF. The CDR3 coding sequence is TGTGCCAGCAGCCTAGGAGGAGGCGCGTACGAGCAGTACTTC. Full variable domain (rest looked up from reference TRBV9 and TRBJ2-7): DSGVTQTPKHLITATGQRVTLRCSPRSGDLSVYWYQQSLDQGLQFLIQYYNGEERAKGNILERFSAQQFPDLHSELNLSSLELGDSALYFCASSLGGGAYEQYFGPGTRLTVT.